Given below is one TCR beta chain in context. This entry is derived from a study of T-cell memory formation after mild COVID-19. Looking at the study overall: Clusters were largely donor specific.

Libraries for TCRalpha and TCRbeta carried sample barcodes and unique molecular identifiers via 5'RACE. MiXCR, applied by TCRdb to the 5' RACE reads, yields one record per CDR3 protein. The sample has approximately 350,000 distinct CDR3 sequences; around 28% are singletons. Sequences were obtained from PBMCs or a T cell subset sorted from them (not recorded which). The TCR sequence derives from an adult woman who had mild COVID-19 (a few samples of this study predate the infection). Cell type and time point are not known.

In DNA, the CDR3 is TGTGCCAGCAGTGAAGGGGACCAGACCTACGAGCAGTACTTC. Translating gives CASSEGDQTYEQYF. V is TRBV2 and J is TRBJ2-7; either TRBD1 or TRBD2 may fit D (5 bases each). The germline V and J ends were trimmed by 1 base and 2 bases, with 9 bases remaining between them. The CDR3 length is 14 residues. The V gene's germline CDR1 is SNHLY and CDR2 FYNNEI.